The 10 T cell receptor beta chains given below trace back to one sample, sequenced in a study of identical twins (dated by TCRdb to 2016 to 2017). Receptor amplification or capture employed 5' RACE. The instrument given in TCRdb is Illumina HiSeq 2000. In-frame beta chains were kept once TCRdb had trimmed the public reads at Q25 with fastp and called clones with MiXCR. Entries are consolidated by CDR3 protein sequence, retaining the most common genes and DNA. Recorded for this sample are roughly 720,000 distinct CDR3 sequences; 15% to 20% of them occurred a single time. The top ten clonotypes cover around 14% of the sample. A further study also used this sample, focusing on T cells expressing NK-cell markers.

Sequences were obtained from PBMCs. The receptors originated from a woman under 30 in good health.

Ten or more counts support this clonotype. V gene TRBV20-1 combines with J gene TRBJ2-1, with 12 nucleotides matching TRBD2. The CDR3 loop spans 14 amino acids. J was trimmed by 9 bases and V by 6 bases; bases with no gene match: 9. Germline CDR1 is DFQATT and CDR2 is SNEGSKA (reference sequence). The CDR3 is CSAMTSGGWGEQFF. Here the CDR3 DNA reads TGCAGTGCCATGACTAGCGGGGGTTGGGGTGAGCAGTTCTTC.

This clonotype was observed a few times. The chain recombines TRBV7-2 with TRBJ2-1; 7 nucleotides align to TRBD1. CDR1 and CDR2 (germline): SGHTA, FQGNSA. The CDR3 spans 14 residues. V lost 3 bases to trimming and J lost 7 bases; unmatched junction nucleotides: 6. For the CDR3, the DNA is TGTGCCAGCAGCTTGAGCGTCAGGGGGAATGAGCAGTTCTTC. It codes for CASSLSVRGNEQFF. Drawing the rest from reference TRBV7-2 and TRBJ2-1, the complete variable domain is GAGVSQSPSNKVTEKGKDVELRCDPISGHTALYWYRQSLGQGLEFLIYFQGNSAPDKSGLPSDRFSAERTGGSVSTLTIQRTQQEDSAVYLCASSLSVRGNEQFFGPGTRLTVL.

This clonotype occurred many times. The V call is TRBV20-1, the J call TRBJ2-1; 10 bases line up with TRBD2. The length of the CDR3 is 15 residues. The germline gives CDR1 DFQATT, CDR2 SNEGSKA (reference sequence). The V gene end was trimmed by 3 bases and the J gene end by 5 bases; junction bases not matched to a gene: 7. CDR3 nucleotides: TGCAGTGCTAGGGAAGCGGGGGGGCCTCACAATGAGCAGTTCTTC. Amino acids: CSAREAGGPHNEQFF.

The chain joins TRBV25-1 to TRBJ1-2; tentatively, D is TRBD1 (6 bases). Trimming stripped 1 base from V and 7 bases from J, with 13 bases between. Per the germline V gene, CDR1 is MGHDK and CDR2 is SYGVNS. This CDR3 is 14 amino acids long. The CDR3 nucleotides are TGTGCCAGCAGTGAATTCGGGGGGGCAGTTGGCTACACCTTC. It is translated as CASSEFGGAVGYTF.

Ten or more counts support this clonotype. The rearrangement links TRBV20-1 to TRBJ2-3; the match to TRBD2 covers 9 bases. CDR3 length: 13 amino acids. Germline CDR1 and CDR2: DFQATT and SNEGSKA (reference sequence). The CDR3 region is CSLGAGGADTQYF. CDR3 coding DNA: TGCAGCCTAGGGGCGGGAGGGGCAGATACGCAGTATTTT.

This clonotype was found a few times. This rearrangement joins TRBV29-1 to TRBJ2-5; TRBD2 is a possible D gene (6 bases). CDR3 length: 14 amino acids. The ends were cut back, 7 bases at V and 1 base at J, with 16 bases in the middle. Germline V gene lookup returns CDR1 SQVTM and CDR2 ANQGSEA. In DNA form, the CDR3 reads TGCAGCGGAATCCCAGCGGGCAGCCAAGAGACCCAGTACTTC. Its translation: CSGIPAGSQETQYF.

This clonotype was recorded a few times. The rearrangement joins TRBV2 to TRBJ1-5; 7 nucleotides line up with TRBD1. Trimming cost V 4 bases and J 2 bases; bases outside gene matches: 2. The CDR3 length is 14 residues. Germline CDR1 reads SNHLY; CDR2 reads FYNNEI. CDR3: CASSGQGGNQPQHF. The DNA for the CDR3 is TGTGCCAGCAGTGGGCAGGGGGGCAATCAGCCCCAGCATTTT.

DNA of the CDR3: TGCGCCAGCAGCTTTACGGGACTGGAGAACACTGAAGCTTTCTTT. This sequence encodes CASSFTGLENTEAFF. The V and J genes are TRBV5-1 and TRBJ1-1; D possibly corresponds to TRBD1 (5 bases). CDR3 length: 15 amino acids. Germline V CDR1 and CDR2: SGHRS, YFSETQ. Trimming removed 2 bases at V and 1 base at J, with 12 bases between.

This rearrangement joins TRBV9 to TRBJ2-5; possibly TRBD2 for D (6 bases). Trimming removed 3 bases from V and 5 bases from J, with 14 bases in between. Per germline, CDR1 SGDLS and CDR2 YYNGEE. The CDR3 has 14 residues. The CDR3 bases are TGTGCCAGCAGCGCCGCTTCGGGGGTGGAGACCCAGTACTTC. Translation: CASSAASGVETQYF.

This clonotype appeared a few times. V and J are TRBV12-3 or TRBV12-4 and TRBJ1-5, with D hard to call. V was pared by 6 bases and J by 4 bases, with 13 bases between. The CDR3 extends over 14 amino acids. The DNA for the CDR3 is TGTGCCAGCAGACAGATCGGGAGGAATCAGCCCCAGCATTTT. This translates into CASRQIGRNQPQHF.